The rows below give T cell receptor beta chains drawn from one sample of a study of blood T cell repertoires in COVID-19. The method was immunoSEQ multiplex PCR; TCRdb's version includes in-frame clones alone and lacks a portion of them. The repertoire holds over 200,000 clones, with roughly 80% as singletons. The sequenced sample was peripheral blood. These receptors were collected from a human donor in a cohort sampled during active COVID-19. Each CDR3 is given with its conserved first and last residue. A D gene is named only where the DNA matches it firmly. Size is stated for part of the rows, as once, few or many counts, or as a class when the clone is expanded.

abundance | j_gene | v_gene | d_gene | CDR3aa | CDR3nt
NA | TRBJ2-7 | TRBV6-1 | TRBD1 | CASSEIGGQRPEQYF | TGTGCCAGCAGTGAAATAGGGGGACAGAGACCCGAGCAGTACTTC
NA | TRBJ2-3 | TRBV27 | TRBD2 | CASSLRSGRTDTQYF | TGTGCCAGCAGTTTAAGGTCCGGGAGGACAGATACGCAGTATTTT
NA | TRBJ1-1 | TRBV11-2 | NA | CASSFYTMNTEAFF | TGTGCCAGCAGCTTTTACACAATGAACACTGAAGCTTTCTTT
NA | TRBJ1-2 | TRBV28 | NA | CASSLTQAVGGYTF | TGTGCCAGCAGTTTAACTCAGGCCGTGGGTGGCTACACCTTC
NA | TRBJ1-5 | TRBV11-2 | NA | CASSLAAGQPQHF | TGTGCCAGCAGCTTAGCAGCGGGTCAGCCCCAGCATTTT
NA | TRBJ2-3 | TRBV11-2 | TRBD2 | CASSSRTSGTADTQYF | TGTGCCAGCAGCAGCCGGACTAGCGGGACGGCAGATACGCAGTATTTT
NA | TRBJ1-1 | TRBV19 | TRBD1 | CASSIAGTVLTEAFF | TGTGCCAGTAGTATAGCTGGGACAGTCCTAACTGAAGCTTTCTTT
NA | TRBJ2-7 | TRBV3-1/TRBV3-2 | NA | CASSLRFSGEQYF | TGTGCCAGCAGCCTCAGGTTCTCCGGCGAGCAGTACTTC
NA | TRBJ1-1 | TRBV6-6 | TRBD1 | CASGDRGGNTEAFF | TGTGCCAGCGGCGACAGGGGGGGCAACACTGAAGCTTTCTTT
NA | TRBJ1-2 | TRBV6-5 | TRBD1 | CASGGATGSDYGYTF | TGTGCCAGCGGAGGGGCGACAGGGAGCGACTATGGCTACACCTTC
NA | TRBJ1-2 | TRBV28 | NA | CASSAESRVYGYTF | TGTGCCAGCAGTGCCGAGTCCCGAGTCTATGGCTACACCTTC
NA | TRBJ1-4 | TRBV7-2 | TRBD1 | CASSPRTGGEKLFF | TGTGCCAGCAGCCCGCGGACAGGGGGGGAAAAACTGTTTTTT
NA | TRBJ1-5 | TRBV19 | NA | CASSMGEGNQPQHF | TGTGCCAGTAGTATGGGGGAGGGCAATCAGCCCCAGCATTTT
NA | TRBJ2-3 | TRBV5-1 | TRBD2 | CASRATSGGRADTQYF | TGCGCCAGCAGAGCCACTAGCGGGGGGAGGGCAGATACGCAGTATTTT
few | TRBJ2-7 | TRBV3-1/TRBV3-2 | NA | CASSGGLGLLGEQYF | TGTGCCAGCAGCGGAGGGTTGGGGCTCTTGGGAGAGCAGTACTTC
NA | TRBJ1-2 | TRBV14 | NA | CASSQVHSYGYTF | TGTGCCAGCAGCCAAGTACACAGCTATGGCTACACCTTC
NA | TRBJ1-4 | TRBV29-1 | NA | CSVTDNEKLFF | TGCAGCGTGACAGATAATGAAAAACTGTTTTTT
few | TRBJ2-7 | TRBV6-1 | NA | CASSESHSLYEQYF | TGTGCCAGCAGTGAATCCCACAGTCTCTACGAGCAGTACTTC
few | TRBJ2-2 | TRBV19 | TRBD1 | CASSIDRGRVGELFF | TGTGCCAGTAGTATCGACAGGGGGCGGGTTGGGGAGCTGTTTTTT
few | TRBJ2-3 | TRBV6-5 | TRBD2 | CASSPGTIMGDTQYF | TGTGCCAGCAGCCCCGGGACTATCATGGGAGATACGCAGTATTTT
NA | TRBJ1-6 | TRBV11-2 | NA | CASSPLAWENNSPLHF | TGTGCCAGCAGCCCCCTGGCCTGGGAGAATAATTCACCCCTCCACTTT
NA | TRBJ2-7 | TRBV5-4 | NA | CASSLAGEVREQYF | TGTGCCAGCAGCTTGGCGGGAGAGGTAAGGGAGCAGTACTTC
NA | TRBJ1-1 | TRBV6-4 | NA | CASSESGASDTEAFF | TGTGCCAGCAGTGAGAGCGGGGCATCGGACACTGAAGCTTTCTTT
NA | TRBJ1-1 | TRBV5-5 | NA | CASSIPQVATEAFF | TGTGCCAGCAGCATACCACAGGTTGCCACTGAAGCTTTCTTT
NA | TRBJ2-3 | TRBV7-2 | NA | CASSPQYDTQYF | TGTGCCAGCAGCCCGCAGTACGATACGCAGTATTTT
NA | TRBJ2-7 | TRBV27 | TRBD2 | CASSPYPPLADIGEQYF | TGTGCCAGCAGTCCCTACCCCCCCCTAGCGGATATAGGAGAGCAGTACTTC
NA | TRBJ2-3 | TRBV30 | TRBD2 | CAWSVLAGVRTDTQYF | TGTGCCTGGAGTGTACTTGCGGGAGTTCGCACAGATACGCAGTATTTT
few | TRBJ2-7 | TRBV7-3 | TRBD1 | CASSFRDRGDEQYF | TGTGCCAGCAGCTTCCGGGACAGGGGGGACGAGCAGTACTTC
NA | TRBJ1-5 | TRBV4-3 | TRBD1 | CASSRTIDRVNQPQHF | TGCGCCAGCAGCCGGACAATAGACAGGGTCAATCAGCCCCAGCATTTT
NA | TRBJ2-4 | TRBV9 | TRBD1 | CASSLTGGQNIQYF | TGTGCCAGCAGCTTGACAGGGGGTCAAAACATTCAGTACTTC
NA | TRBJ2-2 | TRBV30 | TRBD2 | CACRTRGRNTGELFF | TGTGCCTGCCGGACTAGGGGACGGAACACCGGGGAGCTGTTTTTT
NA | TRBJ2-6 | TRBV14 | NA | CASSQEKQGTGANVLTF | TGTGCCAGCAGCCAAGAAAAACAGGGAACTGGGGCCAACGTCCTGACTTTC
NA | TRBJ2-2 | TRBV9 | TRBD1 | CASSVVQGAYKDTGELFF | TGTGCCAGCAGCGTAGTCCAGGGGGCGTATAAAGACACCGGGGAGCTGTTTTTT
many | TRBJ2-5 | TRBV12-3/TRBV12-4 | NA | CASSFAGLETQYF | TGTGCCAGCAGTTTTGCGGGGTTGGAGACCCAGTACTTC
many | TRBJ2-7 | TRBV9 | TRBD2 | CASSAASGLTYEQYF | TGTGCCAGCAGCGCCGCTAGCGGTCTCACCTACGAGCAGTACTTC
once | TRBJ2-3 | TRBV30 | TRBD1 | CAWSVLRTGTSTDTQYF | TGTGCCTGGAGTGTACTCCGGACAGGCACTAGCACAGATACGCAGTATTTT
NA | TRBJ1-6 | TRBV29-1 | TRBD1 | CSARDSYNSPLHF | TGCAGCGCCAGGGACAGCTATAATTCACCCCTCCACTTT
NA | TRBJ1-1 | TRBV21-1 | NA | CASSRENCWSFF | TGTGCCAGCAGCAGAGAAAACTGTTGGTCTTTCTTT
NA | TRBJ2-1 | TRBV10-3 | NA | CAISARNEQFF | TGTGCCATCAGTGCCCGCAATGAGCAGTTCTTC
NA | TRBJ2-7 | TRBV19 | TRBD1 | CASTHRDRSEQYF | TGTGCCAGTACCCATAGGGACAGGAGCGAGCAGTACTTC
NA | TRBJ1-2 | TRBV28 | NA | CASSLGSRTYGYTF | TGTGCCAGCAGTTTAGGTTCACGGACTTATGGCTACACCTTC
few | TRBJ2-7 | TRBV28 | NA | CASSLRTDTYEQYF | TGTGCCAGCAGTCTCCGGACAGATACCTACGAGCAGTACTTC
NA | TRBJ1-3 | TRBV7-2 | TRBD1 | CASSPRTGFTSGNTIYF | TGTGCCAGCAGCCCGCGGACAGGATTCACCTCTGGAAACACCATATATTTT
NA | TRBJ2-3 | TRBV29-1 | NA | CSVVRTSDTQYF | TGCAGCGTAGTCCGGACTTCAGATACGCAGTATTTT
NA | TRBJ2-7 | TRBV19 | NA | CASSPGLPSYEQYF | TGTGCCAGTAGTCCGGGACTCCCCTCCTACGAGCAGTACTTC
few | TRBJ2-7 | TRBV9 | TRBD2 | CASSVGLAATYEQYF | TGTGCCAGCAGCGTAGGACTAGCGGCAACCTACGAGCAGTACTTC
NA | TRBJ2-7 | TRBV4-2 | TRBD2 | CASSQLPEAGALYEQYF | TGTGCCAGCAGCCAACTCCCCGAGGCGGGAGCGCTCTACGAGCAGTACTTC
few | TRBJ2-2 | TRBV7-8 | NA | CASSLAPNRVGGELFF | TGTGCCAGCAGCTTAGCCCCCAACAGGGTCGGCGGGGAGCTGTTTTTT
NA | TRBJ2-5 | TRBV19 | NA | CASSIGLGRVPRFPQETQYF | TGTGCCAGTAGTATAGGGTTGGGCAGGGTACCGCGCTTCCCCCAAGAGACCCAGTACTTC
NA | TRBJ2-1 | TRBV2 | TRBD2 | CASSRTSGSSYNEQFF | TGTGCCAGCAGTCGGACTAGCGGGAGCTCCTACAATGAGCAGTTCTTC
NA | TRBJ1-2 | TRBV30 | NA | CAWSAREANYGYTF | TGTGCCTGGAGTGCCCGGGAGGCTAACTATGGCTACACCTTC
NA | TRBJ2-5 | TRBV24-1 | TRBD2 | CATSDSRLAGDQETQYF | TGTGCCACCAGTGATTCCAGACTAGCGGGAGACCAAGAGACCCAGTACTTC
NA | TRBJ2-7 | TRBV18 | TRBD2 | CASSPLPRTSGRVLSYEQYF | TGTGCCAGCTCACCACTCCCCCGGACTAGCGGGAGGGTCCTTTCCTACGAGCAGTACTTC
NA | TRBJ2-7 | TRBV5-1 | TRBD1 | CASSQTGGAQLYEQYF | TGCGCCAGCAGCCAGACAGGGGGCGCACAGCTCTACGAGCAGTACTTC
NA | TRBJ2-7 | TRBV30 | NA | CAWSGGRAGSYEQYF | TGTGCCTGGAGTGGGGGCAGGGCCGGCTCCTACGAGCAGTACTTC
NA | TRBJ1-2 | TRBV2 | TRBD1 | CASTPTGAFEWGYTF | TGTGCCAGCACTCCGACAGGGGCATTCGAATGGGGCTACACCTTC